The present T cell receptor (beta chain) was sequenced within a study of cytomegalovirus exposure and HLA in healthy donors. This CDR3 contains 15 residues. Trimming cost V 5 bases and J 7 bases; bases outside gene matches: 11. CDR1 and CDR2 (germline): MDHEN, SYDVKM. A note on this clone: Its antigen remains unidentified.

Findings and limits, study-wide: Equally common other TCR beta chains were less clonally expanded than HLA-associated ones, a later analysis found.

Primers: 60 Vbeta forward and 13 Jbeta reverse. The table came from immunoSEQ multiplex PCR; TCRdb's copy has only in-frame clones and leaves some out. This repertoire shows tens of thousands of clones, around 80% found once; its top ten account for around 4.4%. V gene TRBV28 combines with J gene TRBJ1-5; 7 bases align to TRBD1. The sequencing input was PBMCs. This sequence originates from a male donor in good health and CMV-seropositive. Here the CDR3 DNA reads TGTGCCAGCAGTCCGGGGACAGTCTTTGAACAGCCCCAGCATTTT. Its protein product is CASSPGTVFEQPQHF.